Reported below is one T cell receptor beta chain. The library gave individual cDNA molecules unique molecular identifiers. MiXCR was run by TCRdb on the RACE reads, yielding one entry per CDR3 protein. The top ten hold around 1.2% of the sample, which has approximately 260,000 distinct CDR3 sequences, 7.7% seen once. Documented time point: pre-sensitization, week 0. Treatment denoted: therapeutic diphenylcyclopropenone sensitization with weekly scalp DPC. Blood draws came first, before each patch test. This sample was included in a study of human T cells and chemical hapten exposure. Background on the study: Weekly scalp doses of diphenylcyclopropenone were given to patients during the roughly 25-week study. Patch testing was performed with 0.01% DPC on the upper back, with reading at 6 days.

V lost 3 bases and J lost 6, with 12 bases in between. Germline lookup yields CDR1 MNHEY and CDR2 SMNVEV (reference sequence). This CDR3 region has 14 residues. The material sequenced was whole blood, taken in connection with sensitization to the hapten diphenylcyclopropenone (DPC). The sequence came from a man between 18 and 29 years old with alopecia areata. Some clones in this sample may be carry-over from other donors' samples. The chain joins TRBV27 to TRBJ1-5; maybe TRBD1 (5 bases). The CDR3 DNA reads TGTGCCAGCAGTTTTGCGGGGCTGGGTCAGCCCCAGCATTTT. Translation gives CASSFAGLGQPQHF.